The T cell receptor beta chain under discussion was sequenced for a study of Graves' ophthalmopathy and Graves' hyperthyroidism. Overall study: Ahead of any treatment, peripheral blood was obtained at the initial diagnosis.

Ophthalmopathy donors' eye disease showed moderate-to-severe activity, CAS of at least 3, NOSPECS of at least 4 and duration under 3 months. TCR beta CDR3 amplification used RNA transcripts. A first-round RT-PCR used HTBI primers, followed by a second-round multiplex PCR. TCRdb called the multiplex PCR reads again in MiXCR, with one record for every CDR3 protein. The sample has about 210,000 distinct CDR3 sequences; 25% to 35% are singletons. CDR1 and CDR2 from the germline V gene are SGHTA and FQGTGA. The CDR3 contains 17 residues. J gave up 4 bases and V 2 bases, and 9 bases lay outside the gene matches.

The chain has TRBV7-3 and TRBJ2-2; 8 bases align to TRBD1. The specimen sequenced was peripheral blood. The origin of this receptor is a man aged 45-65 years with Graves' ophthalmopathy. CDR3 sequence reads: CASSLLVQGGVTGELFF. The CDR3 DNA reads TGTGCCAGCAGCTTACTCGTACAGGGGGGAGTCACCGGGGAGCTGTTTTTT.